This T cell receptor (beta chain) was captured by sequencing in a study of T cells in Graves' hyperthyroidism and ophthalmopathy. Trimming removed 0 bases at V and 0 bases at J, with 15 bases between. This CDR3 is 17 amino acids long. In germline, CDR1 is SGHRS, CDR2 YFSETQ. Points from the study as a whole: The blood repertoire included most of the expanded thyroid clonotypes above 0.001.

Diagnosing involved the use of clinical symptoms, serum thyroxine and TRAb, thyroid ultrasound and orbital computed tomography. This clonotype was seen ten or more times. The target antigen is unknown. Amplification yielded TCR beta CDR3 regions, with RNA transcripts as the source. Initially, a first-round RT-PCR of the TCR CDR3 employed the HTBI primer set. One entry per CDR3 protein, called by TCRdb with MiXCR from the multiplex PCR reads. Of more than 550,000 distinct CDR3 sequences detected, around 19% appear once; the ten largest clones hold approximately 16%. Input material: blood. V and J are TRBV5-1 and TRBJ1-1, with TRBD1 as a possible D gene (5 bases). This sequence was found in a woman between 50 and 59 years old with Graves' hyperthyroidism that later progressed to Graves' ophthalmopathy. The CDR3 coding sequence is TGCGCCAGCAGCTTGGCCAGGGATCGGGGGATGAACACTGAAGCTTTCTTT. The encoded protein is CASSLARDRGMNTEAFF.